The 4 T cell receptor beta chains given below trace back to one sample, sequenced in a study of blood T cell repertoires in COVID-19 (dated by TCRdb to 2020 to 2022). Library construction relied on the immunoSEQ multiplex PCR assay. Here the immuneACCESS table is served through TCRdb, limited to in-frame sequences with V and J called. Missing clones are a known gap in these copies; in checked studies unresolved V genes cover under half, and the rest lacks a known reason. For this sample there are 95,000 to 150,000 clones; roughly 89% appear just once. The ten largest clones represent 3.8% of the sample. Sequenced: peripheral blood. The receptors shown here come from a woman in her sixties or seventies with COVID-19, enrolled during active disease.

V and J are TRBV2 and TRBJ1-1; D gene uncertain. With 4 bases removed from V and 3 bases from J, the gap between germline ends came to 9 bases. The length of the CDR3 is 13 residues. Germline assignment: CDR1 SNHLY and CDR2 FYNNEI. The CDR3 reads CASSVLTDTEAFF. CDR3 DNA: TGTGCCAGCAGTGTATTAACGGACACTGAAGCTTTCTTT.

V is TRBV5-4 and J is TRBJ1-5; D ambiguous. Germline-derived CDR1 and CDR2 are SGHNT and YYREEE (reference sequence). The length of the CDR3 is 13 residues. V shed 2 bases and J shed 5 bases, with 8 bases lying between them. CDR3 in DNA: TGTGCCAGCAGCTTCGGGGTGGATCAGCCCCAGCATTTT. Translated, it gives CASSFGVDQPQHF.

The V call is TRBV7-2, the J call TRBJ2-1; 13 nucleotides line up with TRBD2. The CDR3 is 15 residues long. V lost 2 bases and J lost 8; bases outside the gene matches: 3. Per germline, CDR1 SGHTA and CDR2 FQGNSA. This CDR3 reads CASSLTSGGAYEQFF. The CDR3, as DNA: TGTGCCAGCAGCTTAACTAGCGGGGGGGCCTATGAGCAGTTCTTC.

J is TRBJ1-4 and V is TRBV30; no clear D gene. V was cut by 3 bases and J by 11 bases, with 10 bases left in between. Germline CDR1 is GTSNPN and CDR2 is SVGIG (reference sequence). CDR3 length: 11 amino acids. The CDR3 here is CAWSTRFKLFF. CDR3 nucleotide sequence: TGTGCCTGGAGCACTCGATTCAAACTGTTTTTT.